The 18 T cell receptor beta chains below all came from one sample that was sequenced in a study of T cells in Graves' hyperthyroidism and ophthalmopathy. RNA transcripts served as the template for amplifying TCR beta CDR3 regions. An initial round of RT-PCR targeting the TCR CDR3 relied on the HTBI primer set. MiXCR, applied by TCRdb to the multiplex PCR reads, yields one record per CDR3 protein. The sample carries roughly 840,000 distinct CDR3 sequences, about 38% recorded once. The sample consisted of blood. These receptors were collected from a man aged 18 to 29 with Graves' hyperthyroidism.

This chain uses TRBV24-1 with TRBJ1-2, with 7 nucleotides matching TRBD1. The CDR3 loop spans 13 amino acids. Germline V lookup: CDR1 KGHDR, CDR2 SFDVKD. V trimming: 5 bases; J trimming: 6 bases; junction bases outside the gene matches: 5. The CDR3 region has the DNA TGTGCCACCAGTGTCGCGACAGGGCATGGCTACACCTTC. Translated, it gives CATSVATGHGYTF.

The rearrangement joins TRBV2 to TRBJ2-6; D is ambiguous. This CDR3 contains 17 residues. V lost 5 bases and J lost 2, with 16 bases in between. The germline gives CDR1 SNHLY, CDR2 FYNNEI. The CDR3 sequence: CASSPLGVVAGANVLTF. The DNA of the CDR3 is TGTGCCAGCAGTCCCCTGGGTGTAGTTGCTGGGGCCAACGTCCTGACTTTC.

Details on this clonotype: A read error may be the cause here, since a much bigger clone is one base away. J is TRBJ2-7 and V is TRBV29-1, with D maybe TRBD1 (7 bases). Per the germline V gene, CDR1 is SQVTM and CDR2 is ANQGSEA. This CDR3 contains 14 residues. Between the trimmed V and J ends, which lost 4 bases and 3 bases, there was a span of 16 bases. CDR3 DNA: TGCAGCGTTGGAGGGCAGGGGGGCGACTACGAGCAGTACTTC. It codes for CSVGGQGGDYEQYF.

The chain is built from TRBV7-2 and TRBJ1-1; TRBD1 aligns across 7 bases. V dropped 5 bases and J dropped 1; count of bases not matched to a gene: 4. Germline loops: CDR1 SGHTA, CDR2 FQGNSA. The CDR3 runs 14 residues. DNA of the CDR3: TGTGCCAGCAGCAGGGGGCCTTCGAACACTGAAGCTTTCTTT. It yields the protein CASSRGPSNTEAFF.

The V gene is TRBV7-6, the J gene TRBJ1-5; 9 positions agree with TRBD1. Trimming cost V 1 base and J 7 bases; bases outside gene matches: 8. CDR1 SGHVS and CDR2 FNYEAQ come from the germline V gene. The CDR3 is 16 residues long. CDR3 nucleotides: TGTGCCAGCAGCTTAGGCGGGACAGGGTGGACCCAGCCCCAGCATTTT. Residues: CASSLGGTGWTQPQHF.

This clonotype was observed a few times. The chain has TRBV6-5 and TRBJ2-7, with D unresolved. V was cut by 5 bases and J by 9 bases, with 17 bases left in between. CDR3 length equals 13 residues. CDR1 MNHEY and CDR2 SVGAGI come from the germline V gene. The CDR3 sequence: CASSQNRDSRQYF. For the CDR3, the DNA is TGTGCCAGCAGTCAAAATAGGGATTCTCGGCAGTACTTC.

This chain joins TRBV13 and TRBJ1-5; D is perhaps TRBD1 (5 bases). The V and J ends lost 3 bases and 5 bases respectively, with 20 bases between them. The length of the CDR3 is 17 residues. Germline loops: CDR1 PRHDT, CDR2 FYEKMQ (reference sequence). For the CDR3, the DNA is TGTGCCAGCAGCTTGGGAGGGGCCAGATCCTCCTATCAGCCCCAGCATTTT. Its protein is CASSLGGARSSYQPQHF.

This clonotype was recorded a few times. The chain recombines TRBV19 with TRBJ1-1, with 8 positions matching TRBD1. CDR1 is LNHDA and CDR2 is SQIVND in the germline V gene (reference sequence). Losses at the gene ends were 7 bases for V and 0 bases for J; bases not matched to a gene: 13. There are 17 residues in the CDR3. The CDR3 spells CASKGNRGSFMNTEAFF. The DNA for the CDR3 is TGTGCCAGTAAAGGAAACAGGGGGTCTTTTATGAACACTGAAGCTTTCTTT. Full variable domain (outside the CDR3, taken from reference TRBV19 and TRBJ1-1): DGGITQSPKYLFRKEGQNVTLSCEQNLNHDAMYWYRQDPGQGLRLIYYSQIVNDFQKGDIAEGYSVSREKKESFPLTVTSAQKNPTAFYLCASKGNRGSFMNTEAFFGQGTRLTVV.

This chain uses TRBV12-3 or TRBV12-4 with TRBJ1-2; 9 bases agree with TRBD1. Germline trimming cut 4 bases from V and 10 bases from J; bases unmatched to any gene: 4. The CDR3 consists of 12 residues. The CDR3, as DNA: TGTGCCAGCAGTTGGACAGGGGCCCTCTACACCTTC. Encoded protein: CASSWTGALYTF.

The chain is built from TRBV10-3 and TRBJ1-6; D ambiguous. Looked up from germline, CDR1 is ENHRY and CDR2 is SYGVKD. CDR3 length: 13 amino acids. V lost 8 bases to trimming and J lost 7 bases, with 12 bases between them. The CDR3 nucleotides read TGTGCCATCCGCCCGACGGAGAATTCACCCCTCCACTTT. It specifies CAIRPTENSPLHF.

V is TRBV28 and J is TRBJ1-5; no reliable D call. This CDR3 comprises 12 residues. Deletions cut 5 bases from V and 6 bases from J, with 8 bases between. Germline V CDR1 and CDR2: MDHEN, SYDVKM. The CDR3 reads CASSLASQPQHF. The DNA of the CDR3 is TGTGCCAGCAGTCTTGCAAGTCAGCCCCAGCATTTT.

The chain combines TRBV4-3 with TRBJ1-5, with D maybe TRBD1 (6 bases). The CDR3 loop spans 14 amino acids. Germline CDR1 and CDR2: LGHNA and YSLEER. The ends were cut back, 5 bases at V and 6 bases at J, with 14 bases in the middle. The CDR3 here is CASSAQQGAQPQHF. The CDR3 DNA reads TGCGCCAGCAGCGCCCAACAGGGAGCTCAGCCCCAGCATTTT.

Ten or more counts support this clonotype. The J gene is TRBJ2-5, the V gene TRBV15; 10 positions match TRBD2. The CDR3 spans 15 residues. Trimming cost V 1 base and J 5 bases; bases outside gene matches: 4. Germline V gene lookup returns CDR1 LNHNV and CDR2 YYDKDF (reference sequence). CDR3 sequence (DNA): TGTGCCACCAGCAGAGGCCTAGCGGGGGAGGAGACCCAGTACTTC. Its protein is CATSRGLAGEETQYF.

V gene TRBV10-3 combines with J gene TRBJ2-3; the match to TRBD2 covers 8 bases. This CDR3 comprises 15 residues. Germline V gene sequence: CDR1 ENHRY, CDR2 SYGVKD. V was clipped by 0 bases and J by 4 bases; unmatched bases: 3. CDR3 in amino acids: CAISESRGVADTQYF. CDR3 nucleotides: TGTGCCATCAGTGAGTCGCGGGGGGTCGCAGATACGCAGTATTTT.

Concerning this clonotype: With a much larger clone just one base away, this may be a read error. CDR3 sequence reads: CAGSERQTFGNTIYF. The CDR3, as DNA: TGTGCCGGCAGTGAAAGGCAAACGTTTGGAAACACCATATATTTT. The V call is TRBV2, the J call TRBJ1-3; D is unresolved. Germline assignment: CDR1 SNHLY and CDR2 FYNNEI. This CDR3 is 15 amino acids long. The variable domain in full, completed from reference TRBV2 and TRBJ1-3, reads EPEVTQTPSHQVTQMGQEVILRCVPISNHLYFYWYRQILGQKVEFLVSFYNNEISEKSEIFDDQFSVERPDGSNFTLKIRSTKLEDSAMYFCAGSERQTFGNTIYFGEGSWLTVV.

The CDR3 is CASSRDLVSYEQYF. DNA for the CDR3: TGTGCCAGCTCTCGGGACCTAGTGTCCTACGAGCAGTACTTC. V is TRBV7-8 and J is TRBJ2-7, with D perhaps matching TRBD1 or TRBD2 (5 bases each). Germline V gives CDR1 SGHVS, CDR2 FQNEAQ. This CDR3 is 14 amino acids long. Trimming took 8 bases from V and 1 from J, leaving 15 bases between them.

The chain joins TRBV7-2 to TRBJ2-7, with TRBD1 as a possible D gene (5 bases). CDR1 is SGHTA, CDR2 FQGNSA, per germline. The CDR3 loop spans 18 amino acids. With 4 bases removed from V and 3 bases from J, the gap between germline ends came to 25 bases. CDR3 sequence reads: CASSSPADSLTMIYEQYF. The CDR3 nucleotides read TGTGCCAGCAGCTCACCCGCCGACAGCCTTACGATGATCTACGAGCAGTACTTC.

This clonotype came up many times. The gene calls are TRBV2 and TRBJ1-5; no firm D call. The CDR3 has 14 residues. Germline loops: CDR1 SNHLY, CDR2 FYNNEI. V was trimmed by 7 bases and J by 9 bases, leaving 19 bases between them. The CDR3 nucleotides read TGTGCCAGCAAACCCGCCCCACCGGCCTGGCCCCAGCATTTT. Translation: CASKPAPPAWPQHF.